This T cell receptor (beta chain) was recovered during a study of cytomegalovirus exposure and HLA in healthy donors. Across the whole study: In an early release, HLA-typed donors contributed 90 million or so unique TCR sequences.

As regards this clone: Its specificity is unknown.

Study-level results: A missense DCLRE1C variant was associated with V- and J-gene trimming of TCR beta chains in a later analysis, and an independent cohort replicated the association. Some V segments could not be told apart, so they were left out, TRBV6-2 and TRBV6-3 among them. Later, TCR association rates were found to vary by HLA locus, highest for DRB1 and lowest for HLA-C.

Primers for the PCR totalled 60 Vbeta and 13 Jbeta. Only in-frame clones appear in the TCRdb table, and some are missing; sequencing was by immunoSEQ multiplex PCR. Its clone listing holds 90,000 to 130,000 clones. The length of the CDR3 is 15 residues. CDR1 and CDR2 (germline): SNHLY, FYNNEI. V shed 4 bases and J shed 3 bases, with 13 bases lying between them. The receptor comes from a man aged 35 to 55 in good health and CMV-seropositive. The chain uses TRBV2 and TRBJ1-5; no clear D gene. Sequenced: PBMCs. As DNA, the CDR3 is TGTGCCAGCAGTGCTACCGGGTCAGTCAATCAGCCCCAGCATTTT. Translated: CASSATGSVNQPQHF.